This TCR beta chain was sequenced in a study of shared clonotypes between healthy human individuals (dated by TCRdb to 2020 to 2021). Describing the broader study: A few men and two women, aged 18 to 49 years, made up the cohort. For each donor, CD4 naive and CD4 memory were each run on three plates, CD8 naive on two plates, and CD8 memory on one plate. To estimate repertoire size and how much clonotype sharing occurs between individuals, the study deeply sequenced the blood TCR repertoires of about 5 healthy adults. Per donor, leukapheresis produced somewhere between about 0.9 and 9.5 billion PBMCs. To increase sequencing depth and limit assay-specific biases, TCR repertoire library preparation and sequencing were carried out by different laboratories using diverse techniques. What the authors observed across the whole study: Naive subsets generally had larger estimated clonotype richness than memory subsets did. Pairwise subsampling indicated that sequencing depth was expected to affect the degree of clonotype sharing among donors. When several donors were compared, the shared fraction of clonotypes was about 5% for naive CD4, 3.5% to 4% for naive CD8, about 2.4% for memory CD4, and around 0.4% for memory CD8. The small number of donors limited the genetic and exposure-history diversity represented. Higher generation probabilities were observed for clonotypes shared by all four sorted-subset donors than for non-shared clonotypes. Even with the large sequencing depth, rarefaction of the sorted-subset datasets indicated that sequencing was incomplete. Sampling was limited to blood, and TCR repertoires in tissue likely differ from TCR repertoires in blood.

There are 15 amino acids in the CDR3, from cysteine to phenylalanine inclusive. Only CDR3 DNA is held: 45 bases, read in frame from base 1. For CDR1 and CDR2, the germline V gene lists SGDLS and YYNGEE. The junction carries 11 bases between V and J, which are trimmed by 4 bases and 0 bases respectively. This clone appeared once. No cognate antigen has been identified for it. Base quality data are lacking; no much larger clone is found one base away. TCR CDR3 regions were amplified from genomic DNA by multiplex PCR using the deep immunoSEQ assay. Extracted genomic DNA from each cell subset was distributed evenly across all wells of several immunoSEQ 96-well plates, and each plate was treated as a replicate. Each replicate PCR for sorted subsets received 150 to 250 ng genomic DNA, equal to about 30,000 T cell genomes. Purified libraries were measured with a Qubit 3.0 fluorometer, size-checked on a Bioanalyzer 2100, and measured again with the KAPA Library Quantification kit. Every immunoSEQ 96-well plate was sequenced on a separate single-read 150-cycle Illumina NextSeq 550 flow cell. Per the original workflow: Because the immunoSEQ output held only junctional sequences and lacked quality scores, the filtering could not match the filtering applied to full-length reads. To assign V/J genes and CDR3, sequences were annotated against IMGT germline references using PyIR, a Python wrapper for IgBLAST v1.9. Reads were removed for weak V/J assignments (E-value above 1e-6), missing CDR3, stop codons, out-of-frame junctions, or ambiguous translated residues. V3J clonotypes were defined as sequences sharing an identical inferred V gene, J gene, and CDR3 amino acid sequence. Percentage overlap between repertoires was computed as shared unique clonotypes divided by the size of the smaller repertoire. Repertoire richness was assessed with RTK rarefaction, the Chao1 estimator, and Recon v2.1 estimates of unobserved clonotypes. Generation probabilities for all TCRbeta clonotypes obtained by the gDNA method from a handful of donors were computed using OLGA. As stored in TCRdb, this immuneACCESS dataset retains in-frame rearrangements with V and J assigned. A fraction of the clones does not appear; measured against another copy, unresolved V genes explain less than half of the discrepancy, and the remainder lacks a known reason. V and J calls and clone size follow that table, whereas D and trimming were derived from the DNA. This sample comprises some 2 million clones, approximately 94% of them detected only once. About 1.1% of the sample belongs to the ten largest clones.

CD8 naive samples were CD45RO-negative cells positively selected for CCR7, giving a CD45RA+CCR7+ population that excluded TemRA cells. The donors were healthy, HIV-negative adults with no recently reported acute infections or vaccinations. Only Caucasian adults living in Nashville, Tennessee, USA were represented among the donors. Blood was collected by leukapheresis, and PBMCs were isolated by Ficoll-Histopaque density gradient centrifugation and then cryopreserved in liquid nitrogen vapor phase. Analytical flow cytometry was used to check the purity and quantity of every magnetically sorted T cell population. Each sorted fraction had its genomic DNA isolated and then quantified by UV absorbance on a Nanodrop 2000c.

The sequencing sample was made of naive CD8+ T cells sorted from blood. The cell subset or site label, read with the paper, signifies: CD45RA+CCR7+. This chain is built from TRBV9 and TRBJ2-1, with the D gene too uncertain to name. This clonotype was obtained from a man between 18 and 29 years old in good health. In nucleotide form, the sequence is TGTGCCAGCAGCCCTGACATAAGCTCCTACAATGAGCAGTTCTTC. It specifies CASSPDISSYNEQFF.